Following are 22 T cell receptor delta chains from one sample sequenced in a study of gamma-delta chains in newborns, infants, children. TCRdb reprocessed the reads through CATT. The table has about 6,400 delta-chain clones, roughly 2.7% seen once. Material: blood. These receptors all come from a child who was a newborn, infant or young child, either healthy, febrile or measles-vaccinated (not recorded which).

As to this clone: At one end the junction does not follow the germline gene, possibly because of a read error. The chain uses TRDV2 and TRDJ3; TRDD3 matches 12 bases. Germline lookup yields CDR1 GEAIGNYY and CDR2 EKD. CDR3 length: 20 amino acids. The CDR3 nucleotides read TGTGCCCGTGACCGACTGGGGGATACTCGGAGCTCCTGGGACACCCGACAGATGTTTTTC. Protein: CARDRLGDTRSSWDTRQMFF.

Comment on this clone: Being one base from a much bigger clone, this may be a read error. The gene calls are TRDV2 and TRDJ3, with unresolved D. CDR1 and CDR2 (germline): GEAIGNYY, EKD. V lost 3 bases and J 0 bases, leaving 17 bases between the germline ends. This CDR3 region has 19 residues. The CDR3 nucleotides read TGTGCCTGTGACCCGGCGAGGATGGGAATCTCCTGGGACACCCGACAGATGTTTTTC. Protein sequence: CACDPARMGISWDTRQMFF.

This clone was detected only a few times. A read error may explain this, as a much larger clone is one base away. Other DNA sequences in the sample encode the same CDR3. The V call is TRDV2, the J call TRDJ3, with 10 nucleotides matching TRDD3. The germline V gene encodes CDR1 GEAIGNYY and CDR2 EKD. The CDR3 spans 19 residues. The V and J ends lost 1 base and 0 bases, in that order; junction bases with no gene match: 5. The CDR3 loop reads CACDTGGYSSSWDTRQMFF. The CDR3 DNA follows: TGTGCCTGTGACACTGGGGGATACTCGAGCTCCTGGGACACCCGACAGATGTTTTTC.

By frequency in the sample, this clone is medium-sized. Being one base from a much bigger clone, this may be a read error. The identical CDR3 is also encoded by other nucleotide sequences in the sample. The chain joins TRDV2 to TRDJ3; the D is unclear. This CDR3 is 13 amino acids long. CDR1 GEAIGNYY and CDR2 EKD come from the germline V gene. V gave up 1 base and J gave up 4 bases, with 1 base separating them. For the CDR3, the DNA is TGTGCCTGTGACACTTGGGACACCCGACAGATGTTTTTC. Translated: CACDTWDTRQMFF.

This clone occurred a few times. Additional DNA sequences in this sample encode the identical CDR3. J is TRDJ3 and V is TRDV2; D is unclear. The CDR3 length is 16 residues. The germline V gene encodes CDR1 GEAIGNYY and CDR2 EKD. V gave up 0 bases and J gave up 5 bases, with 10 bases separating them. CDR3 DNA sequence: TGTGCCTGTGACACCGTCGGTTCCCGGGACACCCGACAGATGTTTTTC. The encoded protein is CACDTVGSRDTRQMFF.

This clone rates as medium-sized. The chain recombines TRDV2 with TRDJ1; 10 nucleotides agree with TRDD3. V lost 1 base to trimming and J lost 0 bases; unmatched junction nucleotides: 10. The CDR3 has 18 residues. Looked up from germline, CDR1 is GEAIGNYY and CDR2 is EKD. The CDR3 spells CACDTIGQTGGYTDKLIF. In DNA, the CDR3 is TGTGCCTGTGACACAATTGGGCAGACTGGGGGATACACCGATAAACTCATCTTT.

This clone was recorded a few times. At one of its ends the junction is not consistent with the germline gene, which may arise from a read error. The J gene is TRDJ3, the V gene TRDV2; TRDD3 matches 7 bases. CDR3 length: 20 amino acids. Germline CDR1 and CDR2: GEAIGNYY and EKD. The CDR3 region is CACDTGWGVTDSWDARQMFF. CDR3 in DNA: TGTGCCTGTGACACCGGCTGGGGGGTCACCGATTCCTGGGACGCCCGACAGATGTTTTTC.

This clone was seen a handful of times. This chain joins TRDV2 and TRDJ3; TRDD3 aligns across 13 bases. The CDR3 has 19 amino acids. Germline CDR1 reads GEAIGNYY; CDR2 reads EKD. The V gene end was trimmed by 3 bases and the J gene end by 0 bases; junction bases not matched to a gene: 4. The chain's CDR3 is CACDHTGGYDSWDTRQMFF. For the CDR3, the DNA is TGTGCCTGTGACCATACTGGGGGATACGACTCCTGGGACACCCGACAGATGTTTTTC.

The sample holds a few counts of this clone. This may arise from a read error, as a much more abundant clone is one base away. Written as DNA, the CDR3 is TGTGCCTGTGACACGGGGGTACTGGGGGATACGCGGAGCTCCTGGGACACCCGACGGATGTTTTTC. It specifies CACDTGVLGDTRSSWDTRRMFF. The chain carries TRDV2 and TRDJ3, with TRDD3 matching 13 bases. The germline CDR1 and CDR2 sequences are GEAIGNYY and EKD. The length of the CDR3 is 22 residues.

In this sample, this clone is medium-sized. The rearrangement uses TRDV2 and TRDJ2, with no clear D. The CDR3 loop spans 14 amino acids. Germline V gene lookup returns CDR1 GEAIGNYY and CDR2 EKD. The V end was cut by 0 bases, the J end by 1 base, with 5 bases between. This CDR3 is CACDTVGLTAQLFF. The CDR3 nucleotides are TGTGCCTGTGACACCGTGGGTTTGACAGCACAACTCTTCTTT.

As for this clone: The junction differs from germline at one of its ends, possibly a read error. This sequence joins TRDV2 and TRDJ1, with TRDD3 identical over 13 bases. Per germline, CDR1 GEAIGNYY and CDR2 EKD. The CDR3 has 16 residues. The CDR3 loop is CACGILGDTYTGKLIF. The CDR3 region has the DNA TGTGCCTGTGGCATACTGGGGGATACGTACACCGGTAAACTCATCTTT.

In its sample, this clone ranks as medium-sized (0.01 to 0.1%). Different DNA sequences within this sample yield the same CDR3. This sequence joins TRDV2 and TRDJ2; 11 bases match TRDD3. CDR1 is GEAIGNYY, CDR2 EKD, per germline. Trimming cost V 1 base and J 0 bases; bases outside gene matches: 6. The CDR3 totals 18 residues. The CDR3: CACDTLLGDKALTAQLFF. The CDR3 nucleotides are TGTGCCTGTGACACTCTACTGGGGGATAAGGCTTTGACAGCACAACTCTTCTTT.

This clone occurred a few times. The protein given by TCRdb reflects a much larger clone and differs at residue 11 from this DNA's translation, likely from a read error; the protein shown is the DNA's translation. The chain carries TRDV2 and TRDJ2; 12 nucleotides line up with TRDD3. CDR3 length equals 16 residues. CDR1 is GEAIGNYY, CDR2 EKD, per germline. The CDR3 sequence is CACDVLGDTLAAQLFF. CDR3 bases: TGTGCCTGTGACGTACTGGGGGATACTTTGGCAGCACAACTCTTCTTT.

By sample fraction, this clone is medium-sized. The chain combines TRDV2 with TRDJ3; 12 bases align to TRDD3. Trimming removed 0 bases from V and 1 base from J; junction bases left unmatched: 6. Looked up from germline, CDR1 is GEAIGNYY and CDR2 is EKD. The CDR3 totals 20 residues. CDR3 DNA sequence: TGTGCCTGTGACACCCTAGTACTGGGGGATACTTCCTGGGACACCCGACAGATGTTTTTC. Its translation: CACDTLVLGDTSWDTRQMFF.

Sample share makes this clone medium-sized (0.01 to 0.1%). The rearrangement links TRDV2 to TRDJ3; 8 positions agree with TRDD3. The CDR3 consists of 18 residues. V shed 2 bases and J 0 bases; nucleotides not matched to a gene: 5. Germline-derived CDR1 and CDR2 are GEAIGNYY and EKD. Here the CDR3 DNA reads TGTGCCTGTGACAATGGGGGATCCATCTCCTGGGACACCCGACAGATGTTTTTC. Amino acids: CACDNGGSISWDTRQMFF.

This rearrangement joins TRDV2 to TRDJ3, with 10 positions matching TRDD3. The CDR3 has 18 amino acids. V lost 3 bases to trimming and J lost 1 base; unmatched junction nucleotides: 5. The germline V gene encodes CDR1 GEAIGNYY and CDR2 EKD. The DNA of the CDR3 is TGTGCCTGTGACCTACTGGGGGATGTATCCTGGGACACCCGACAGATGTTTTTC. The encoded protein is CACDLLGDVSWDTRQMFF.

The CDR3 loop reads CALGESSYWGKGNKQNTDKLIF. DNA of the CDR3: TGTGCTCTTGGGGAATCTTCCTACTGGGGGAAGGGAAACAAACAAAACACCGATAAACTCATCTTT. The chain combines TRDV1 with TRDJ1; TRDD3 might be the D (9 bases). Germline assignment: CDR1 TSWWSYY and CDR2 QGS. Trimming took 2 bases from V and 0 from J, leaving 31 bases between them. There are 22 residues in the CDR3.

This clone was observed a handful of times. The V gene is TRDV2, the J gene TRDJ3; TRDD3 aligns across 8 bases. The V gene's germline CDR1 is GEAIGNYY and CDR2 EKD. The ends lost 3 bases at V and 2 bases at J; junction bases unmatched: 8. The CDR3 is 18 amino acids. CDR3 coding DNA: TGTGCCTGTGACGAGTACTGGGGGTCGACCTGGGACACCCGACAGATGTTTTTC. It is translated as CACDEYWGSTWDTRQMFF.

The V call is TRDV2, the J call TRDJ1; D might be TRDD3 (5 bases). The J gene, left out of TCRdb, was set here by checking the DNA against germline. V was pared by 3 bases and J by 1 base, with 32 bases between. The CDR3 contains 21 residues. Germline V gene sequence: CDR1 GEAIGNYY, CDR2 EKD. The CDR3 here is CACDPLPGDTRNQEGTDKLIF. The CDR3, as DNA: TGTGCCTGTGACCCACTACCGGGAGATACACGCAACCAAGAGGGCACCGATAAACTCATCTTT.

Only a few counts were recorded for this clone. A read error is likely here: a far larger clone is one base away. The sample has other DNA sequences that encode this CDR3 too. The chain links TRDV2 to TRDJ1, with TRDD3 as a possible D gene (5 bases). The CDR3 contains 14 residues. Germline V gives CDR1 GEAIGNYY, CDR2 EKD. CDR3: CACDTVEGSDKLIF. The CDR3 region has the DNA TGCGCCTGTGACACCGTCGAGGGATCCGATAAACTCATCTTT.

This clone has more than one count but fewer than ten. The V call is TRDV2, the J call TRDJ3; 9 nucleotides align to TRDD3. The germline V gene encodes CDR1 GEAIGNYY and CDR2 EKD. V lost 0 bases and J lost 0; bases outside the gene matches: 8. The CDR3 has 20 residues. The CDR3: CACDTVLGDRRSWDTRQMFF. The CDR3 DNA is TGTGCCTGTGACACCGTACTGGGGGACCGGCGCTCCTGGGACACCCGACAGATGTTTTTC.

Comment on this clone: A read error may account for a junction end that differs from germline. The genes are TRDV2 and TRDJ2, with TRDD3 matching over 8 bases. The germline CDR1 and CDR2 sequences are GEAIGNYY and EKD. The CDR3 covers 19 residues. CDR3 sequence (DNA): TGTGCCTGTGACTGGCTAGATTTCGGGGATACAGGTTTGACAGCACACCTCTTCTTT. Protein product: CACDWLDFGDTGLTAHLFF.